The clone carrying this T cell receptor beta chain was picked up a small number of times. Enrolled during active infection, Seattle patients were then followed longitudinally. Under the authors' procedure: Researchers report that nucleated cell counts were estimated from reference gene primer amplification. Libraries were prepared by immunoSEQ multiplex PCR; TCRdb keeps only in-frame clonotypes and omits some of them. The DNA gave D and trimming, while V, J and clone size come from that table. The profile shows 250,000 to 350,000 clones, roughly 84% of them singletons. These data belong to a study of blood T cell repertoires in COVID-19. Across the study: From the United States, Italy and Spain came samples of acute and convalescent COVID-19. The cDNA or gDNA used as material had been derived from T cells, B-cell-depleted T cells, or PBMCs.

Germline-derived CDR1 and CDR2 are LGHNT and FRNRAP. Losses at the gene ends were 8 bases for V and 4 bases for J; bases not matched to a gene: 6. This CDR3 comprises 13 residues. This receptor was identified in a person aged 65 to 85 with COVID-19, enrolled during active disease. The chain uses TRBV12-5 and TRBJ1-1; 8 nucleotides line up with TRBD1. Sample: peripheral blood. CDR3 nucleotides: TGTGCTAGTAGGGACAGGAGGAGCACTGAAGCTTTCTTT. This translates into CASRDRRSTEAFF.